The TCR beta chain described here comes from a study of blood T cell repertoires in COVID-19. Per the study methods: Quantification of nucleated cells was approximated via reference gene primer amplification. Clones were read by immunoSEQ multiplex PCR, and TCRdb kept only the in-frame ones, dropping some. V and J calls and clone size are copied from that table; D and trimming were computed from the DNA. The repertoire holds under 45,000 clones, with around 76% as singletons. Germline V gene data show CDR1 as SNHLY and CDR2 as FYNNEI. V was cut by 2 bases and J by 0 bases, with 8 bases left in between. The CDR3 has 14 amino acids.

Source material: peripheral blood. The TCR was taken from a man aged 80 or over with acute or convalescent COVID-19. The V and J genes are TRBV2 and TRBJ2-7; D is ambiguous. The CDR3 DNA reads as TGTGCCAGCAGTGAACACTCGAGCTCCTACGAGCAGTACTTC. Translated: CASSEHSSSYEQYF.